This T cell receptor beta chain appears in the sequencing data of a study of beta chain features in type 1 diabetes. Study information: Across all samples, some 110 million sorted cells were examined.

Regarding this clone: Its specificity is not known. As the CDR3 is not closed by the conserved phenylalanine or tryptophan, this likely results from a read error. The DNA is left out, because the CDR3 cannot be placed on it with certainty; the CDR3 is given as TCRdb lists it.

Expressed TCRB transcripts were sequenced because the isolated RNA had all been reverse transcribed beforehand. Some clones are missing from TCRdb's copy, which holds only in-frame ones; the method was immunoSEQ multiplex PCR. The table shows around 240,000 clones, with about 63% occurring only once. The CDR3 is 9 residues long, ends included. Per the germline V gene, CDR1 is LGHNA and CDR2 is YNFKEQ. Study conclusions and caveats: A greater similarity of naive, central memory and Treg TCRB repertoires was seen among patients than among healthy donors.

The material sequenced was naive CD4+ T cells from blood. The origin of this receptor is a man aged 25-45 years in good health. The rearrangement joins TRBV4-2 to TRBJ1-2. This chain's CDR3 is CASSDQRGN.